This T cell receptor (beta chain) came from a study of human T cells and chemical hapten exposure (dated by TCRdb to about 2021). Regarding the study in general: For sensitization, 2% DPC in acetone was applied to a 2 cm by 2 cm area of upper inner arm skin. Libraries were combined into a pool for sequencing, and differences in TCR yield between samples came mainly from small differences in library volumes within the pool. The study tracked peripheral blood TCR repertoire changes in vivo during primary and secondary sensitization to the hapten diphenylcyclopropenone (DPC) in alopecia patients. For TCR sequencing, blood came from twenty-nine alopecia patients at anywhere from one to four time points (pre-sensitization, 2, 6 and 24 weeks). Patients additionally received weekly therapeutic DPC doses to the scalp throughout the approximately 25-week study period. Patch testing on the upper back used Finn chambers containing 0.01% DPC, with scoring done after 6 days according to International Contact Dermatitis Research Group standards. Blood was sampled from patients pre-sensitization (week 0) and at 2, 6 and about 24 weeks after DPC sensitization. The mostly female patient cohort included alopecia areata with under or over 50% scalp involvement, alopecia totalis and alopecia universalis. What the study reported, not specific to this receptor: Because all patients had alopecia, a presumed autoimmune disease, the immune response of the patients might differ from that of healthy individuals. After repeated subsampling, changes were observed in the strength of the expansion versus patch-test correlation and in the threshold at which the correlation became significant. The number of TCRs above 1 in 1000 frequency did not change with DPC sensitization; there was no evidence of global repertoire structure alterations. Significantly more large CDR3 similarity clusters were formed by expanded TCRs than by pre-sensitization or healthy control sets, consistent with antigen-driven responses. Patch test score correlated positively with the number of PT1 expanded TCRs, reaching significance at thresholds 8, 16 and 32 but not at 4.

The time point label, as the study defines it: patch test 2, 6 weeks after DPC sensitization. The treatment or condition label of this sample denotes: therapeutic diphenylcyclopropenone sensitization with weekly scalp DPC. Blood at each patch-test visit was drawn before the patch test was applied. To be eligible, patients had to be aged 18 to 70, diagnosed with alopecia and judged suitable for DPC therapy, while pregnant patients were excluded. Total RNA was extracted from unfractionated whole blood collected in Tempus Blood RNA tubes. Preparation of the library involved RACE. The instrument was a NextSeq 500. During library preparation, unique molecular identifiers were attached to individual cDNA molecules so that TCRs could be counted quantitatively and reproducibly. From each blood RNA sample, both TCR alpha and TCR beta chains were sequenced. In the paper's pipeline: Samples had a median of roughly 91,000 TCRs, with a range from 23,224 to 690,600. The Decombinator software suite was used to annotate the V, J and CDR3 of the TCR reads. For the PS versus PT1 abundance plots, all samples were subsampled to the same number of TCRs (28,000). Expanded TCRs were defined as absent before sensitization and observed at least eight times at the 2-week time point. Using fastp trimming at Q25 and MiXCR clonotype assembly, TCRdb reanalyzed the public sequencing data and kept in-frame beta chains. Every entry covers one CDR3 protein and lists the most common genes and DNA from its rows. None of the V and J calls come from the authors' own analysis; TCRdb made them. The sample contains about 26,000 distinct CDR3 sequences, over 8.5% of them found a single time. Together, the top ten hold approximately 6.9% of the sample.

The sample holds a few counts of this clonotype. Its antigen has not been determined. No base-level quality is on record; no much larger clone is a single base apart. This specimen was whole blood, taken in connection with sensitization to the hapten diphenylcyclopropenone (DPC). The sequence derives from a man aged 25-40 years with alopecia areata. Some clones in this sample may be carry-over from other donors' samples.

At the DNA level, the sequence is TGTGCCAGCAGCCAAGAGGGGGGCACAGATACGCAGTATTTT. This is translated as CASSQEGGTDTQYF. The chain is assembled from TRBV3-1 and TRBJ2-3; the D assignment is uncertain and may be TRBD1 or TRBD2, with 5 bases supporting each. V lost 0 bases and J lost 1 base; the stretch between them is 5 bases long. The CDR3 runs 14 residues from the cysteine to the phenylalanine. Only the CDR3 DNA stays, 42 bases, in frame from base 1. The germline V gene (reference sequence) provides CDR1 LGHDT and CDR2 YNNKEL.